This note documents a single T cell receptor (beta chain) sequence. No antigen is known for it. There are no base qualities to consult, and no much larger clone falls within one base. This sample was included in a study of shared clonotypes between healthy human individuals (dated by TCRdb to about 2020). In terms of the full investigation: A couple of women and three men aged 18 to 49 years were included in the cohort. Blood TCR repertoires of about five healthy adults were deeply sequenced to estimate repertoire size and the extent of clonotype sharing between individuals. Leukapheresis yielded between about 0.94 and 9.5 billion PBMCs per donor. Per donor, three plates each were used for CD4 naive and CD4 memory, two for CD8 naive, and one for CD8 memory. To increase sequencing depth and limit assay-specific biases, different laboratories used diverse techniques to prepare libraries and sequence TCR repertoires. Summary of the overall study and its limitations: The small number of donors limited the genetic and exposure-history diversity represented. Naive subsets generally had larger estimated clonotype richness than memory subsets did. Higher generation probabilities were observed for clonotypes shared by all four sorted-subset donors than for non-shared clonotypes. Incomplete sequencing was indicated by rarefaction of sorted-subset datasets, despite the large sequencing depth. Based on pairwise subsampling, the degree of clonotype sharing among donors was expected to be affected by sequencing depth. Sampling was limited to blood, and TCR repertoires in tissue likely differ from TCR repertoires in blood. Sharing across a handful of donors was observed for approximately 5% of naive CD4, around 3.5% of naive CD8, 2.3% of memory CD4, and 0.4% of memory CD8 clonotypes.

Using the deep immunoSEQ assay, TCR CDR3 regions were amplified from genomic DNA by multiplex PCR. For each cell subset, the extracted genomic DNA was distributed evenly across all wells of several immunoSEQ 96-well plates, and each plate served as one replicate. Each replicate PCR for sorted subsets received about 0.2 ug genomic DNA, equal to about 30,000 T cell genomes. Purified libraries were measured with a Qubit 3.0 fluorometer, size-checked on a Bioanalyzer 2100, and measured again with the KAPA Library Quantification kit. A separate single-read 150-cycle Illumina NextSeq 550 flow cell was used to sequence each immunoSEQ 96-well plate. The study's processing was this. Because the immunoSEQ output included only junctional sequences and no quality scores, the filtering could not be the same as the filtering used for full-length reads. To assign V/J genes and CDR3, sequences were annotated using PyIR, a Python wrapper for IgBLAST v1.9, with IMGT germline references. Reads were removed for weak V/J assignments (E-value above 1e-6), missing CDR3, stop codons, out-of-frame junctions, or ambiguous translated residues. V3J clonotypes were defined as sequences sharing an identical inferred V gene, J gene, and CDR3 amino acid sequence. Percentage overlap between repertoires was calculated by dividing the number of shared unique clonotypes by the size of the smaller repertoire. Three approaches were used to assess repertoire richness: RTK rarefaction, the Chao1 estimator, and Recon v2.1 estimates of unobserved clonotypes. For all TCRbeta clonotypes obtained by the gDNA method from a handful of donors, generation probabilities were computed with OLGA. The table was pulled from immuneACCESS by TCRdb, which kept in-frame rearrangements only. Such tables lose some clones; where checked, under half of the loss comes from unresolved V genes, and the rest has no known cause. The DNA gave D and trimming, while V, J and clone size come from that table. In all, the sample holds 800,000 to 1,200,000 clones, and approximately 80% of those were seen once. Roughly 0.56% of the sample belongs to the ten largest clones.

The donors were healthy, HIV-negative adults with no recently reported acute infections or vaccinations. Every donor was a Caucasian adult residing in Nashville, Tennessee, USA. CD4+ T cells were enriched through magnetic negative selection, after which naive cells were positively selected on CD45RA and the remaining negative fraction served as the memory subset. Blood was collected by leukapheresis, and PBMCs were isolated by Ficoll-Histopaque density gradient centrifugation and then cryopreserved in liquid nitrogen vapor phase. Analytical flow cytometry was used to check the purity and quantity of each magnetically sorted T cell population. Genomic DNA was isolated from every sorted fraction and measured by UV absorbance on a Nanodrop 2000c. Via the germline V gene, CDR1 is SGHAT and CDR2 FQNNGV. Trimming takes 4 bases from V and 5 bases from J, and the germline ends sit 7 bases apart. From the cysteine through the phenylalanine, the CDR3 covers 12 amino acids. The sequence is cut down to CDR3 DNA, 36 bases in frame from base 1.

The rearrangement joined TRBV11-2 to TRBJ2-3, with an unclear D gene assignment. The clonotype originates from a man in his late teens or twenties in good health. Some clones in this sample may be carry-over from other donors' samples. The sample consisted of memory CD4+ T cells from PBMCs. According to the study, the label for this sample's cell subset or site signals: CD45RA-negative fraction. The nucleotide sequence reads as follows: TGTGCCAGCAGCTCCTGGCTAGATACGCAGTATTTT. Translated, this gives CASSSWLDTQYF.